This T cell receptor (beta chain) emerged from a study of CD4 T cells in relation to SARS-CoV-2 and coronaviruses. From germline, CDR1 is MGHRA and CDR2 YSYEKL. V was clipped by 0 bases and J by 0 bases; unmatched bases: 4. This CDR3 has 17 amino acids. Produced via immunoSEQ multiplex PCR; TCRdb's table is partial and in-frame only. The sample holds around 28,000 clones; roughly 82% are singletons and the top ten take roughly 3.2%. As regards this clone: Its antigen is still unknown.

This chain connects TRBV4-1 to TRBJ1-4, with TRBD1 identical over 7 bases. Sequencing was done on a sample of memory CD4+ T cells from PBMCs, cultured in vitro. The sequence came from an adult with COVID-19. The CDR3 loop reads CASSQETGVATNEKLFF. The DNA for the CDR3 is TGCGCCAGCAGCCAAGAAACAGGGGTTGCAACTAATGAAAAACTGTTTTTT.